The source of this T cell receptor (beta chain) is a study of blood T cells in healthy people across ages. Study-level results: Among T cells, TCR beta diversity per million cells dropped roughly linearly as age rose.

CDR1 MDHEN and CDR2 SYDVKM come from the germline V gene. This CDR3 comprises 14 residues. The V and J ends lost 7 bases and 7 bases, in that order; junction bases with no gene match: 6. The individuals who served as donors were healthy Caucasians living in Russia, aged about 6 to 100. Isolation of PBMCs gave at least 7 million cells per sample. Combining a sample-barcoded 5' primer with a J-beta primer mix, a second PCR ran for roughly 7 to 11 cycles. Carrying 12 random nucleotides, a template-switch adaptor labeled each individual cDNA molecule. TCRdb independently ran MiXCR on the 5' RACE reads; one entry per CDR3 protein. The table records approximately 1,100,000 distinct CDR3 sequences, under 55% of them present only once. A word on this clonotype: Its antigen is undetermined.

The chain combines TRBV28 with TRBJ2-3; 12 bases match TRBD2. Sequenced material: blood. The clonotype comes from a woman aged 55-70 years in good health. The CDR3 nucleotides read TGTGCCAGCACTTCGGGGACTAGCGGGTATACGCAGTATTTT. This encodes CASTSGTSGYTQYF.